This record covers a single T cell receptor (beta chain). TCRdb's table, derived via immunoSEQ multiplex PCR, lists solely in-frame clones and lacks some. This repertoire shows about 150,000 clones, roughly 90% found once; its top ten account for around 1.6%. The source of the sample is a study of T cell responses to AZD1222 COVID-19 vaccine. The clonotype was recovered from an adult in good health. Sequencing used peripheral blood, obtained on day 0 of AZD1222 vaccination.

The CDR3 DNA reads TGTGCCAGCAGCTTAGGGACTAGCGGGAGTAATGAGCAGTTCTTC. Protein product: CASSLGTSGSNEQFF. V usage is TRBV7-2 and J usage is TRBJ2-1; 13 positions match TRBD2. Germline CDR1 SGHTA, CDR2 FQGNSA. The CDR3 runs to 15 residues. Trimming removed 1 base from V and 7 bases from J; junction bases left unmatched: 1.